This TCR beta chain was identified during a study of blood T cells in healthy people across ages. Background on the study: Using template switching, researchers captured about one barcoded beta molecule for each two T cells.

A second PCR of about 7 to 12 cycles used a sample-barcoded 5' primer and a J-beta primer mix. From the 5' RACE reads, TCRdb called clonotypes with MiXCR, one entry per CDR3 protein. Found here are about 640,000 distinct CDR3 sequences, approximately 50% of them singletons; the top ten hold more than 35%. V shed 5 bases and J shed 6 bases, with 9 bases lying between them. The CDR3 runs to 12 residues. The V gene's germline CDR1 is SGHTA and CDR2 FQGNSA. Individuals who donated were healthy Caucasians from Russia aged roughly 6 to 95. Each donor supplied approximately 10 milliliters of peripheral blood. Total RNA, at least 6 micrograms per sample, came from PBMCs.

The chain carries TRBV7-2 and TRBJ2-3; no definite D call. The specimen sequenced was blood. The sequence was obtained from a man aged 55-75 years in good health. CDR3 DNA sequence: TGTGCCAGCAGCAAGCCCGTGGATACGCAGTATTTT. It encodes CASSKPVDTQYF.